These 3 T cell receptor beta chains were all obtained from the same sample, sequenced in a study of cytomegalovirus exposure and HLA in healthy donors. TCRdb keeps only in-frame clones here, not all; method: immunoSEQ multiplex PCR. The table includes some 210,000 clones, roughly 91% detected once. The sequenced sample was PBMCs. The receptors were sampled from a woman aged 18-29 years in good health and CMV-seropositive.

V usage is TRBV30 and J usage is TRBJ1-3, with D hard to call. Trimming cost V 3 bases and J 4 bases, with 10 bases left between them. CDR1 and CDR2 from the germline V gene are GTSNPN and SVGIG (reference sequence). This CDR3 is 13 amino acids long. CDR3 region: CAWRGFTGNTIYF. The CDR3 nucleotides read TGTGCCTGGAGGGGCTTCACGGGAAACACCATATATTTT.

The chain links TRBV27 to TRBJ1-1, with D perhaps matching TRBD1 (5 bases). This CDR3 has 14 amino acids. Germline V gene data show CDR1 as MNHEY and CDR2 as SMNVEV (reference sequence). V gave up 10 bases and J gave up 3 bases, with 18 bases separating them. CDR3 in amino acids: CATEKSGGDTEAFF. The CDR3 region has the DNA TGTGCCACCGAGAAATCGGGAGGGGACACTGAAGCTTTCTTT.

The chain recombines TRBV9 with TRBJ2-2; possible D gene TRBD2, 5 bases. The CDR3 length is 15 residues. Germline V gene sequence: CDR1 SGDLS, CDR2 YYNGEE. V gave up 4 bases and J gave up 3 bases, with 13 bases separating them. The CDR3 bases are TGTGCCAGCAGCTCAAGAGGGCAGCACACCGGGGAGCTGTTTTTT. This translates into CASSSRGQHTGELFF.